This T cell receptor beta chain was retrieved from a study of OX40 agonist ivuxolimab in advanced cancers. The V and J ends lost 6 bases and 4 bases, in that order; junction bases with no gene match: 6. CDR1 is SNHLY and CDR2 is FYNNEI in the germline V gene. This CDR3 is built from 15 residues. The repertoire was sequenced with immunoSEQ multiplex PCR; TCRdb's copy has only in-frame clones and lacks some. The sample consists of tens of thousands of clones, 70% to 90% of them appearing once. The clonotype comes from an adult with an advanced solid tumor such as melanoma, head and neck, liver or kidney cancer. Sequencing used CD4+ or CD8+ T cells sorted from blood, obtained in a trial of the OX40 agonist ivuxolimab. This sequence joins TRBV2 and TRBJ1-1; TRBD1 agrees at 12 bases. Written as DNA, the CDR3 is TGTGCCAGCAGGGGGACAGGGGGCACGAGCACTGAAGCTTTCTTT. As protein: CASRGTGGTSTEAFF.